The clone carrying this T cell receptor beta chain was counted only a few times. These data originate in a study of blood T cells in healthy people across ages. Donors gave around 9.8 milliliters of peripheral blood apiece. The length of the CDR3 is 16 residues. Per germline, CDR1 MNHNS and CDR2 SASEGT. Trimming stripped 2 bases from V and 2 bases from J, with 15 bases between. A sample-barcoded 5' primer and a J-beta primer mix were used in a second PCR of roughly 6 to 12 cycles. A single record per CDR3 protein comes from TCRdb applying MiXCR to the 5' RACE reads. The sample consists of 1.5 million to 2 million distinct CDR3 sequences, about 50% of them appearing once.

The genes are TRBV6-1 and TRBJ2-5, with unresolved D. This clonotype was obtained from a woman aged 40-49 years in good health. Sequenced material: blood. The CDR3 is CASSERVGRTQETQYF. The CDR3 DNA sequence: TGTGCCAGCAGTGAAAGGGTCGGGCGCACACAAGAGACCCAGTACTTC.